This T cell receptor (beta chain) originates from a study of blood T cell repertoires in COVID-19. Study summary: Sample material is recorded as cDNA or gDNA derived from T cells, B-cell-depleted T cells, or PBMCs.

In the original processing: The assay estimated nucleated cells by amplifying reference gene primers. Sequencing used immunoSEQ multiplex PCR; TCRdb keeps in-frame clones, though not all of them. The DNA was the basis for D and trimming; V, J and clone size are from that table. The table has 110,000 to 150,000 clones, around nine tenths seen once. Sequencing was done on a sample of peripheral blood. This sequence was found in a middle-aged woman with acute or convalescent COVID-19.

The CDR3 region has the DNA TGTGCCACCAGCGGCCTGGGGCTAGCGGGCGAAGAGACCCAGTACTTC. Protein product: CATSGLGLAGEETQYF. The chain recombines TRBV15 with TRBJ2-5; TRBD2 agrees at 8 bases. Unmatched junction bases numbered 11, after V lost 5 bases and J lost 3 bases. The CDR3 covers 16 residues. Germline CDR1 and CDR2: LNHNV and YYDKDF (reference sequence).